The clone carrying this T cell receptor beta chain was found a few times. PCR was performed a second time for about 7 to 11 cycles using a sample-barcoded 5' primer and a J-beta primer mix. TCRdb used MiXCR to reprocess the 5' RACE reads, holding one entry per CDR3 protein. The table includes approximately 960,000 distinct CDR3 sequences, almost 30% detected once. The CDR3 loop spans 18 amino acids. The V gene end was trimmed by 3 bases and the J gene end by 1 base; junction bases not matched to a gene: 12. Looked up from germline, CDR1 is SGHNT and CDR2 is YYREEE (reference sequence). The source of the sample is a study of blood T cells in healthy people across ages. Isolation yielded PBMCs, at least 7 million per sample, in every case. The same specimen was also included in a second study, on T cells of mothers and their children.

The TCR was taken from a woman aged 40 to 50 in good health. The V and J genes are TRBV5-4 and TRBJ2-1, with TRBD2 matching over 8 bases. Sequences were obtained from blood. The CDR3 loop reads CASSSIARRGESYNEQFF. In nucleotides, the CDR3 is TGTGCCAGCAGCTCTATCGCCAGGCGGGGGGAGTCCTACAATGAGCAGTTCTTC. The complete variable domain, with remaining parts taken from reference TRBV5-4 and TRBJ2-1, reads ETGVTQSPTHLIKTRGQQVTLRCSSQSGHNTVSWYQQALGQGPQFIFQYYREEENGRGNFPPRFSGLQFPNYSSELNVNALELDDSALYLCASSSIARRGESYNEQFFGPGTRLTVL.